Each of the 8 T cell receptor beta chains below was sequenced from the same sample in a study of regulatory T cells in long-lasting Graves disease. According to the study, TCR beta libraries were built with iRepertoire HTBI primers and CDR3-region Arm-PCR. TCRdb passed the multiplex PCR reads through MiXCR, listing each CDR3 protein once. Of 400,000 to 450,000 distinct CDR3 sequences in the sample, less than 25% were seen once. Time point of the sample: persistent/refractory GD, antithyroid drugs over 5 years with positive TRAb. PBMC RNA served as the TCR library source. Sequencing used peripheral blood mononuclear cells (PBMCs), obtained when the disease was refractory, from a patient treated with antithyroid drugs. The receptors stem from a female donor with Graves disease.

A few counts support this clonotype. The J gene is TRBJ1-2, the V gene TRBV9, with D unresolved. This CDR3 region has 12 residues. Trimming cost V 7 bases and J 3 bases, with 10 bases left between them. Germline V gene lookup returns CDR1 SGDLS and CDR2 YYNGEE. The DNA of the CDR3 is TGTGCCAGCTCCGATAGACACTATGGCTACACCTTC. Its translation is CASSDRHYGYTF.

The sample holds many counts of this clonotype. The chain has TRBV6-2 or TRBV6-3 and TRBJ2-7; D remains unclear. The CDR3 has 17 amino acids. Trimming took off 3 bases at V and 0 bases at J, with 18 bases between the two ends. CDR1 and CDR2 (germline): MNHEY, SVGEGT. CDR3 nucleotides: TGTGCCAGCAGTTATCGGTCTACCAACCGACACTCCTACGAGCAGTACTTC. Its protein product is CASSYRSTNRHSYEQYF.

This clonotype was observed a few times. This chain joins TRBV15 and TRBJ1-4, with TRBD1 as a possible D gene (5 bases). Trimming removed 3 bases at V and 8 bases at J, with 13 bases between. The length of the CDR3 is 14 residues. The germline V gene encodes CDR1 LNHNV and CDR2 YYDKDF (reference sequence). The CDR3 DNA sequence: TGTGCCACCAGCAGCCGGGACCGGCAGGAAAAACTGTTTTTT. As protein: CATSSRDRQEKLFF.

This clonotype has a single count. V is TRBV20-1 and J is TRBJ2-2; 10 bases are a match to TRBD2. The J segment lost 4 bases and the V segment lost 0 bases, leaving 5 bases of the junction unmatched. CDR3 size: 16 residues. CDR1 is DFQATT, CDR2 SNEGSKA, per germline (reference sequence). The CDR3 loop reads CSARDPSGSTTGELFF. DNA for the CDR3: TGCAGTGCTAGAGATCCTAGCGGGAGTACCACCGGGGAGCTGTTTTTT.

This clonotype was picked up one time. The CDR3 DNA reads TGTGCCAGCAGACCGCCTGGCAATCAGCCCCAGCATTTT. Its protein is CASRPPGNQPQHF. The rearrangement joins TRBV27 to TRBJ1-5, with D unclear. Germline CDR1 and CDR2: MNHEY and SMNVEV (reference sequence). V lost 6 bases, J lost 2 bases, and 8 bases lay in between. CDR3 length: 13 amino acids.

V gene TRBV9 combines with J gene TRBJ2-7, with 9 bases identical to TRBD1. J was trimmed by 4 bases and V by 3 bases; bases with no gene match: 5. The CDR3 totals 14 residues. Germline CDR1 SGDLS, CDR2 YYNGEE. The CDR3 DNA is TGTGCCAGCAGCGCTCAACAGGGGGCATACGAGCAGTACTTC. Its translation: CASSAQQGAYEQYF.

This clonotype was found many times. V gene TRBV12-3 or TRBV12-4 combines with J gene TRBJ1-1, with 8 bases identical to TRBD1. V lost 6 bases to trimming and J lost 0 bases; unmatched junction nucleotides: 6. The CDR3 runs 15 residues. The CDR3 loop is CASRRQGTMNTEAFF. CDR3 coding DNA: TGTGCCAGCAGGAGACAGGGGACGATGAACACTGAAGCTTTCTTT.

The genes are TRBV20-1 and TRBJ2-7, with 7 bases matching TRBD2. The CDR3 runs 14 residues. In germline, CDR1 is DFQATT, CDR2 SNEGSKA (reference sequence). Unmatched junction bases numbered 9, after V lost 5 bases and J lost 2 bases. This chain's CDR3 is CSAGRASGAYEQYF. Here the CDR3 DNA reads TGCAGTGCTGGTCGGGCTAGCGGTGCCTACGAGCAGTACTTC.